The TCR beta chain under discussion was sequenced for a study of control samples from healthy donors and cancer patients. CDR1 and CDR2 (germline): LGHDT, YNNKEL (reference sequence). V was trimmed by 3 bases and J by 2 bases, leaving 15 bases between them. This CDR3 contains 16 residues. TCRdb keeps only in-frame clones here, not all; method: immunoSEQ multiplex PCR. The sample includes tens of thousands of clones, roughly 89% of them seen just once. The source of this sequence is a man in his sixties with colorectal cancer. The V and J genes are TRBV3-1 (or the pseudogene TRBV3-2) and TRBJ2-3; D may match TRBD1 or TRBD2 (5 bases each). Sample: PBMCs. In nucleotides, the CDR3 is TGTGCCAGCAGCCATGGCGGGCAGGGCCTCACAGATACGCAGTATTTT. Translating gives CASSHGGQGLTDTQYF.